The clone carrying this T cell receptor beta chain showed up just a few times. This entry belongs to a study of T-cell reconstitution after alpha-beta-depleted transplantation in children. Germline V gene sequence: CDR1 MNHEY, CDR2 SVGAGI. Trimming cost V 2 bases and J 0 bases, with 7 bases left between them. This CDR3 is built from 14 residues. Unique molecular identifiers tagged the TCRbeta library. Via MiXCR, TCRdb re-called the PCR reads, giving one row per CDR3 protein. Here the sample spans 600,000 to 700,000 distinct CDR3 sequences, roughly 15% being singletons. This TCR was sampled from a human donor who donated a stem cell graft to a child with acute myeloid leukemia. Sequenced here: PBMCs from the stem cell graft donor, sampled from the stem cell graft. This sequence joins TRBV6-5 and TRBJ1-2; a weak D match, TRBD1 (5 bases). The CDR3 is CASSYETANYGYTF. The DNA of the CDR3 is TGTGCCAGCAGTTACGAGACAGCTAACTATGGCTACACCTTC.